This TCR beta chain was captured in a study of cytomegalovirus exposure and HLA in healthy donors. Study-wide results and limits: In a later analysis, specific HLA alleles were associated with more than 15,000 TCR beta sequences at a 0.05 false discovery rate. 87-base-pair reads could not separate some V segments, including TRBV6-2 and TRBV6-3.

PCR was performed using 60 Vbeta and 13 Jbeta primers. Original processing methods: Among the unique TCR beta chains that a later analysis counted, about 86 million in all, 9.5 million to 12 million were shared. This table comes from immunoSEQ multiplex PCR, and its TCRdb copy is limited to in-frame clones, with some not included. The V and J calls and clone size come from that table; D and trimming were worked out from the DNA. The sample consists of 150,000 to 200,000 clones, over 70% of them appearing once. Donors sampled were nominally healthy, though unrecorded immune exposures were likely. Germline assignment: CDR1 SGHRS and CDR2 YFSETQ. Trimming took 0 bases from V and 4 from J, leaving 15 bases between them. The CDR3 runs 16 residues. This clone came up once. The target antigen is unknown.

The chain recombines TRBV5-1 with TRBJ2-3; maybe TRBD2 (5 bases). The clonotype originates from a man aged 40-50 years in good health and CMV-seropositive. The sequenced sample consisted of PBMCs. The CDR3 spells CASSLESSLTPDTQYF. The CDR3 DNA reads as TGCGCCAGCAGCTTGGAGTCTAGCCTCACCCCAGATACGCAGTATTTT.